These 5 T cell receptor beta chains share one sample of origin, sequenced in a study of blood T cell repertoires in COVID-19. Repertoires were generated with immunoSEQ multiplex PCR, while TCRdb's copy carries only in-frame clones and drops some. Of about 170,000 clones listed, approximately 83% are singletons. The sequencing sample was made of peripheral blood. The origin of the receptors is a man aged 70 or older with active or convalescent COVID-19.

The chain has TRBV12-3 or TRBV12-4 and TRBJ1-1; the match to TRBD1 covers 9 bases. CDR3 length: 13 amino acids. The J segment lost 5 bases and the V segment lost 7 bases, leaving 5 bases of the junction unmatched. The CDR3 coding sequence is TGTGCCAGCATACTGGACAGGGGAACTGAAGCTTTCTTT. Translating gives CASILDRGTEAFF.

CDR3 residues: CASSLLIRDEQFF. The DNA of the CDR3 is TGTGCCAGCAGCCTCCTCATACGGGATGAGCAGTTCTTC. The J gene is TRBJ2-1, the V gene TRBV14; D not resolved. The CDR3 is made up of 13 amino acids. Germline CDR1 reads SGHDN; CDR2 reads FVKESK. The V end lost 4 bases, the J end lost 8 bases, and 12 bases lay between the germline ends.

This chain joins TRBV18 and TRBJ2-3; 7 bases map to TRBD1. V was clipped by 3 bases and J by 2 bases; unmatched bases: 5. The CDR3 has 15 amino acids. Germline values: CDR1 KGHSH, CDR2 LQKENI. This chain's CDR3 is CASSPNRGFTDTQYF. In DNA, the CDR3 is TGTGCCAGCTCACCGAACAGGGGCTTCACAGATACGCAGTATTTT.

This clone was observed once. The V gene is TRBV24-1, the J gene TRBJ2-1, with 9 bases identical to TRBD2. The trim removed 8 bases at V and 3 bases at J, leaving 1 base unmatched. The CDR3 sequence is 13 residues long. Germline-derived CDR1 and CDR2 are KGHDR and SFDVKD. CDR3 nucleotide sequence: TGTGCCACCAATAGCGGGAGCTACAATGAGCAGTTCTTC. Protein product: CATNSGSYNEQFF.

This clone was picked up one time. The chain has TRBV7-9 and TRBJ1-2; no clear D. CDR3 length equals 14 residues. Germline V gene sequence: CDR1 SEHNR, CDR2 FQNEAQ (reference sequence). V was shortened by 1 base and J by 8 bases, with 14 bases between the two germline ends. The CDR3: CASSLVARKEGYTF. In nucleotides, the CDR3 is TGTGCCAGCAGCTTAGTGGCAAGAAAGGAGGGCTACACCTTC.